This entry lists 15 T cell receptor beta chains sequenced from one sample in a study of T cell responses to AZD1222 COVID-19 vaccine. TCRdb keeps only in-frame clones here, not all; method: immunoSEQ multiplex PCR. This sample carries roughly 56,000 clones, roughly four fifths of them seen once, and the ten largest clones take roughly 25%. Specimen: peripheral blood, collected 28 days after the second AZD1222 dose. Receptor source: an adult who received the AZD1222 COVID-19 vaccine.

The chain links TRBV28 to TRBJ2-1; 12 positions agree with TRBD2. V shed 8 bases, J shed 1 base, and the junction held 0 bases outside the gene matches. This CDR3 contains 14 residues. The germline V gene encodes CDR1 MDHEN and CDR2 SYDVKM. As DNA, the CDR3 is TGTGCCAGCGGACTAGCGGGGTCCTACAATGAGCAGTTCTTC. Translated: CASGLAGSYNEQFF.

This clone came up a few times. The gene calls are TRBV6-5 and TRBJ1-5; tentatively, D is TRBD1 (6 bases). The CDR3 is 15 residues long. Germline V gives CDR1 MNHEY, CDR2 SVGAGI. Trimming took off 6 bases at V and 1 base at J, with 13 bases between the two ends. The CDR3 bases are TGTGCCAGCAGACAAGGACAGATAAGCAATCAGCCCCAGCATTTT. This sequence encodes CASRQGQISNQPQHF.

This clone was seen many times. Other nucleotide sequences from this sample produce the same CDR3. The chain carries TRBV15 and TRBJ1-6; TRBD1 agrees at 7 bases. The CDR3 consists of 15 residues. V lost 0 bases, J lost 8 bases, and 4 bases stayed unmatched. Germline CDR1 LNHNV, CDR2 YYDKDF (reference sequence). CDR3 DNA: TGTGCCACCAGCAGAGAAGACAGGGCATATTCACCCCTCCACTTT. It encodes CATSREDRAYSPLHF.

This clone was found once. The CDR3, as DNA: TGTGCCAGCAGCTCCGACTCGGGCTATCAGCCCCAGCATTTT. Translated: CASSSDSGYQPQHF. The chain has TRBV6-5 and TRBJ1-5, with D unresolved. V dropped 6 bases and J dropped 5 bases, with 14 bases sitting between them. The germline V gene has CDR1 MNHEY and CDR2 SVGAGI. The CDR3 extends over 14 amino acids.

The chain uses TRBV5-1 and TRBJ2-3; the match to TRBD2 covers 15 bases. The length of the CDR3 is 17 residues. With 4 bases clipped from V and 5 bases from J, the junction kept 8 bases outside the gene matches. Germline V lookup: CDR1 SGHRS, CDR2 YFSETQ. The CDR3 loop reads CASSLGLAGGPRDTQYF. As DNA, the CDR3 is TGCGCCAGCAGCCTAGGACTAGCGGGAGGGCCGAGAGATACGCAGTATTTT.

A single count supports this clone. The rearrangement uses TRBV6-2 or TRBV6-3 and TRBJ2-1; TRBD2 matches at 15 bases. This CDR3 contains 20 residues. Trimming took 2 bases from V and 2 from J; bases not matched to a gene: 10. Looked up from germline, CDR1 is MNHEY and CDR2 is SVGEGT. This CDR3 reads CASSYPTVGLAGGPYNEQFF. CDR3 DNA: TGTGCCAGCAGTTACCCCACTGTCGGACTAGCGGGAGGGCCCTACAATGAGCAGTTCTTC.

V is TRBV7-2 and J is TRBJ2-7; D is perhaps TRBD2 (6 bases). CDR1 SGHTA and CDR2 FQGNSA come from the germline V gene. V lost 1 base to trimming and J lost 6 bases, with 16 bases between them. CDR3 length equals 15 residues. The CDR3 sequence: CASSLDRLTRSEQYF. In DNA, the CDR3 is TGTGCCAGCAGCTTAGATCGTTTGACTAGGTCCGAGCAGTACTTC.

This clone came up once. The V gene is TRBV7-3, the J gene TRBJ2-1; 14 bases are shared with TRBD2. Germline V gives CDR1 SGHTA, CDR2 FQGTGA. Trimming took 3 bases from V and 7 from J; bases not matched to a gene: 2. The CDR3 runs 15 residues. DNA for the CDR3: TGTGCCAGCAGCTTGGGGACTAGCGGGAGTAATGAGCAGTTCTTC. Protein: CASSLGTSGSNEQFF.

The chain combines TRBV7-8 with TRBJ2-1, with TRBD1 matching over 8 bases. V shed 3 bases, J shed 7 bases, and the junction held 5 bases outside the gene matches. From germline, CDR1 is SGHVS and CDR2 FQNEAQ. This CDR3 region has 14 residues. The CDR3 region has the DNA TGTGCCAGCAGCTTGGGACAGGAGAGAAATGAGCAGTTCTTC. Amino acids: CASSLGQERNEQFF.

CDR3 in DNA: TGCGCCAGCAGCCAGGCTGGCGGGCCCCAGCATTTT. It encodes CASSQAGGPQHF. The chain is built from TRBV4-3 and TRBJ1-5; no clear D. Germline V gives CDR1 LGHNA, CDR2 YSLEER. V was clipped by 3 bases and J by 9 bases, with 9 bases between them. CDR3 size: 12 residues.

The chain combines TRBV29-1 with TRBJ2-2; TRBD1 agrees at 7 bases. CDR1 is SQVTM and CDR2 is ANQGSEA in the germline V gene. This CDR3 region has 15 residues. Losses at the gene ends were 7 bases for V and 1 base for J; bases not matched to a gene: 9. CDR3 region: CSARTGTRNTGELFF. DNA for the CDR3: TGCAGCGCCCGGACAGGAACCAGGAACACCGGGGAGCTGTTTTTT.

This sequence joins TRBV23-1 and TRBJ1-5; D might be TRBD1 (5 bases). TRBV23-1 is sorted into the ORF group, with uncertain function. The CDR3 consists of 18 residues. V lost 6 bases and J 1 base, leaving 22 bases between the germline ends. CDR3 DNA sequence: TGCGCCAGCAGGACAGTTGGTGGAGAGAAGGGGAGCAATCAGCCCCAGCATTTT. It is translated as CASRTVGGEKGSNQPQHF.

The chain carries TRBV12-3 or TRBV12-4 and TRBJ1-6, with D maybe TRBD1 (5 bases). V lost 5 bases to trimming and J lost 7 bases, with 9 bases between them. CDR3 length: 13 amino acids. The CDR3 DNA reads as TGTGCCAGCAGTCCTCGACAGAATTCACCCCTCCACTTT. It codes for CASSPRQNSPLHF.

The chain joins TRBV11-2 to TRBJ2-2; 9 positions match TRBD2. The germline gives CDR1 SGHAT, CDR2 FQNNGV. Trimming removed 3 bases from V and 0 bases from J; junction bases left unmatched: 2. The CDR3 extends over 16 amino acids. The CDR3 DNA sequence: TGTGCCAGCAGCTTGACTAGCGGTGCGAACACCGGGGAGCTGTTTTTT. Amino acids: CASSLTSGANTGELFF.

V gene TRBV6-2 or TRBV6-3 combines with J gene TRBJ2-1; 14 bases are a match to TRBD2. CDR1 and CDR2 from the germline V gene are MNHEY and SVGEGT. V trimming: 6 bases; J trimming: 10 bases; junction bases outside the gene matches: 8. The CDR3 is made up of 15 amino acids. The CDR3: CASSTGLAGGWEQFF. CDR3 bases: TGTGCCAGCAGCACCGGACTAGCGGGAGGTTGGGAGCAGTTCTTC.